This T cell receptor (beta chain) was recovered during a study of cytomegalovirus exposure and HLA in healthy donors. Germline CDR1 and CDR2: SEHNR and FQNEAQ (reference sequence). The CDR3 loop spans 15 amino acids. Germline trimming cut 5 bases from V and 1 base from J; bases unmatched to any gene: 4. Primers for the PCR totalled 60 Vbeta and 13 Jbeta. Original methodology: Around 76 million unique TCR beta chains, roughly 11 million shared, were counted in a later analysis. Generated by immunoSEQ multiplex PCR, the TCRdb table keeps only in-frame clones and is missing some. That table gives V, J and clone size, and the DNA gave D and trimming. Altogether 130,000 to 150,000 clones are present, 70% to 75% being singletons, with the ten largest covering around an eighth. In nominal health when sampled, donors likely had unrecorded immune exposures nonetheless.

This receptor was taken from a human donor in good health. Source material: PBMCs. This chain joins TRBV7-9 and TRBJ2-3, with 9 positions matching TRBD2. The CDR3 spells CASSAGLAGTDTQYF. CDR3 sequence (DNA): TGTGCCAGCAGCGCGGGACTAGCCGGCACAGATACGCAGTATTTT.